This T cell receptor (beta chain) was captured by sequencing in a study of cytomegalovirus exposure and HLA in healthy donors. The overall study: A prior analysis found 117 million unique TCR beta sequences from roughly 180 million T cells. A preliminary data release comprised about 85 million unique TCRs obtained from HLA-typed donors.

The trim removed 5 bases at V and 4 bases at J, leaving 2 bases unmatched. Germline V gene data show CDR1 as SNHLY and CDR2 as FYNNEI. The CDR3 consists of 14 residues. In the PCR, 60 Vbeta and 13 Jbeta primers were used. Repertoires were generated with immunoSEQ multiplex PCR, while TCRdb's copy carries only in-frame clones and drops some. Of approximately 130,000 clones listed, about 78% were seen once; the top ten hold approximately 1.2%. In the case of this clone: The antigen is unknown.

Study-wide points: Generally TCR sequences proved uncommon, though certain public TCRs appeared in numerous donors.

The sequence was obtained from a man aged 50-59 years in good health and CMV-seronegative. Specimen: PBMCs. The chain joins TRBV2 to TRBJ2-5, with TRBD2 matching 12 bases. Here the CDR3 DNA reads TGTGCCAGCAGTTTACTAGCGGGAGGAGAGACCCAGTACTTC. It is translated as CASSLLAGGETQYF.